This T cell receptor beta chain was obtained from a study of shared clonotypes between healthy human individuals. Study findings and constraints: As a rule, naive subsets had a larger estimated richness than memory subsets. Clonotype sharing levels among donors were expected to vary with sequencing depth.

The germline V gene has CDR1 MNHGY and CDR2 SAAAGT. The CDR3 covers 15 residues. The method was immunoSEQ multiplex PCR; TCRdb's version includes in-frame clones alone and lacks a portion of them. The data show approximately 330,000 clones, with about 70% seen just once and about 10% held by the top ten. As for this clone: Its antigen remains unknown. A single base is all that separates this from a far larger clone, so a read error is likely.

This sequence joins TRBV6-8 and TRBJ1-2; TRBD1 might be the D (6 bases). This TCR derives from a man aged 30-40 years in good health. Sequenced sample: memory CD4+ T cells sorted from blood. Indicated subset: CD45RA-negative fraction. The CDR3, as DNA: TGTGCCAGCAGCCCCCAAGGGGGGGATAACTATGGCTGCACCTTC. Translation: CASSPQGGDNYGCTF.